These T cell receptor beta chains were read from a single sample in a study of shared clonotypes between healthy human individuals. Generated by immunoSEQ multiplex PCR, the TCRdb table keeps only in-frame clones and is missing some. There are more than 1.2 million clones in the sample; about 98.5% occur only once, and approximately 0.4% lies in the top ten. The sample taken for sequencing was naive CD4+ T cells sorted from blood. The receptors were gathered from a man aged 25-40 years in good health. The CDR3 runs from the conserved cysteine through the conserved F or W. A D gene is named only where the DNA matches it firmly. Expanded clones get a size class; other rows say once, few or many, or leave the size out.

TRBJ2-7 TRBV28 - TRBD2 CASSPYSGRSYEQYF TGTGCCAGCAGTCCCTATAGCGGGAGGTCCTACGAGCAGTACTTC
TRBJ1-5 TRBV5-1 - TRBD1 CASSLTGGRDQPQHF TGCGCCAGCAGCTTAACAGGGGGAAGGGATCAGCCCCAGCATTTT
TRBJ1-4 TRBV5-4 - - CASSLQGANEKLFF TGTGCCAGCAGCCTACAGGGAGCTAATGAAAAACTGTTTTTT
TRBJ2-1 TRBV18 - - CASSPAVGDGDYNEQFF TGTGCCAGCTCACCAGCAGTGGGCGACGGAGATTACAATGAGCAGTTCTTC
TRBJ2-7 TRBV7-9 - TRBD2 CASSPAGRAGEQYF TGTGCCAGCAGCCCAGCGGGGAGGGCTGGGGAGCAGTACTTC
TRBJ2-1 TRBV28 - TRBD2 CASSLSRGTSGRAAQFF TGTGCCAGCAGTTTATCCCGAGGGACTAGCGGGAGGGCGGCGCAGTTCTTC
TRBJ2-1 TRBV5-6 - - CASTLTYGGADGEQFF TGTGCCAGCACCCTTACCTACGGTGGGGCGGACGGTGAGCAGTTCTTC
TRBJ2-5 TRBV18 - - CASSPGQQETQYF TGTGCCAGCTCACCGGGGCAGCAAGAGACCCAGTACTTC
TRBJ2-7 TRBV2 - - CASSEVAYYEQYF TGTGCCAGCAGTGAAGTGGCATACTACGAGCAGTACTTC
TRBJ2-2 TRBV5-1 once TRBD2 CASSFPREGPYTGELFF TGCGCCAGCAGCTTCCCCAGGGAGGGGCCCTACACCGGGGAGCTGTTTTTT
TRBJ2-7 TRBV5-6 - TRBD1 CASSSRQGSFGPQYF TGTGCCAGCAGCTCCCGACAGGGCTCTTTTGGACCGCAGTACTTC
TRBJ2-1 TRBV7-3 - - CASSLNEGNYNEQFF TGTGCCAGCAGCTTAAATGAGGGGAACTACAATGAGCAGTTCTTC
TRBJ2-1 TRBV14 - - CASSQGRAPYNEQFF TGTGCCAGCAGCCAAGGGAGGGCACCATACAATGAGCAGTTCTTC
TRBJ2-5 TRBV19 - TRBD1 CASSTGQGQETQYF TGTGCCAGTAGTACGGGACAGGGACAAGAGACCCAGTACTTC
TRBJ2-6 TRBV11-2 - - CASSVLGGGSGANVLTF TGTGCCAGCAGCGTCCTAGGGGGAGGCTCTGGGGCCAACGTCCTGACTTTC
TRBJ2-7 TRBV28 - TRBD2 CATRLATSYEQYF TGTGCCACCAGACTAGCGACTTCCTACGAGCAGTACTTC
TRBJ2-7 TRBV7-2 - - CASSFGGSDNEQYF TGTGCCAGCAGCTTTGGGGGGAGTGACAACGAGCAGTACTTC
TRBJ2-1 TRBV27 - TRBD2 CASSLSGTTIHNEQFF TGTGCCAGCAGTCTTAGCGGGACTACTATTCACAATGAGCAGTTCTTC
TRBJ2-7 TRBV5-5 - TRBD1 CASSLGVGTGVAYEQYF TGTGCCAGCAGCTTGGGTGTAGGGACAGGGGTCGCCTACGAGCAGTACTTC
TRBJ1-2 TRBV5-6 - - CASSNERNGYTF TGTGCCAGCAGCAATGAAAGAAATGGCTACACCTTC
TRBJ2-3 TRBV19 - - CASSTAASNTDTQYF TGTGCCAGTAGTACGGCGGCTAGCAACACAGATACGCAGTATTTT
TRBJ1-5 TRBV28 - - CASSTNRDIRHQPQHF TGTGCCAGCAGTACAAATAGGGATATCCGACATCAGCCCCAGCATTTT